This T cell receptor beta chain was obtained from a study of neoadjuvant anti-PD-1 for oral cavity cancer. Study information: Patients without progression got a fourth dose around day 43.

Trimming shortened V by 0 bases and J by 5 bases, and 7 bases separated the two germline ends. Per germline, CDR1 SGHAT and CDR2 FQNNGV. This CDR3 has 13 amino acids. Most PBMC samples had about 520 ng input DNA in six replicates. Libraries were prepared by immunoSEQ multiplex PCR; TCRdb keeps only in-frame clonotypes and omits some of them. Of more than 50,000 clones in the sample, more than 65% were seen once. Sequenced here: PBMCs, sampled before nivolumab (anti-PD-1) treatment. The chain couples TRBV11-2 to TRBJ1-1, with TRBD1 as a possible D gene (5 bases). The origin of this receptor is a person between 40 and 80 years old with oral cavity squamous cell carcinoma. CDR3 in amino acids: CASSLDWGTEAFF. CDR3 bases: TGTGCCAGCAGCTTAGATTGGGGGACTGAAGCTTTCTTT.